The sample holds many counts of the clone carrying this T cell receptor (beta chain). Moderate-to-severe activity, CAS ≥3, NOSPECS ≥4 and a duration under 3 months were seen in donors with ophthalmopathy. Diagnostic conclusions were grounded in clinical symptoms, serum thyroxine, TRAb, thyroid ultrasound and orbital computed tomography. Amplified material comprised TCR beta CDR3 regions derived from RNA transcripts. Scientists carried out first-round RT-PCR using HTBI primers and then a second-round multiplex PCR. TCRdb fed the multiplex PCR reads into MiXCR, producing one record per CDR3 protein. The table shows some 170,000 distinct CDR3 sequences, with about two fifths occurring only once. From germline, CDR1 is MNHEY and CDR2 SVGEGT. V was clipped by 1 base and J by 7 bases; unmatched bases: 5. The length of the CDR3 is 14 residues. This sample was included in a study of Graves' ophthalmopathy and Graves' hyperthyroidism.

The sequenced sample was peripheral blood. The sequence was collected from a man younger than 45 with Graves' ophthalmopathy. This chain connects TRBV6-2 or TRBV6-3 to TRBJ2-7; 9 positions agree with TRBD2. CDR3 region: CASSYFSGRREQYF. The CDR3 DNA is TGTGCCAGCAGTTACTTCAGCGGGAGGCGAGAGCAGTACTTC.